Listed here are 16 T cell receptor beta chains from one sample, sequenced in a study of cytomegalovirus exposure and HLA in healthy donors. Sequencing was performed with immunoSEQ multiplex PCR; in TCRdb, only in-frame clones are kept and a portion is missing. The sample lists about 340,000 clones, 86% seen once, with around 0.8% in the top ten. Sequencing input: PBMCs. The receptors derive from a woman under 30 in good health and CMV-seronegative.

J is TRBJ2-7 and V is TRBV28, with D possibly being TRBD1 (5 bases). There are 16 residues in the CDR3. V was pared by 2 bases and J by 2 bases, with 16 bases between. The germline gives CDR1 MDHEN, CDR2 SYDVKM. The CDR3 protein is CASSLVSGHLTYEQYF. CDR3 bases: TGTGCCAGCAGTTTAGTCTCCGGACACTTAACCTACGAGCAGTACTTC.

The V call is TRBV2, the J call TRBJ2-1; 9 bases match TRBD1. The CDR3 runs to 15 residues. The V gene's germline CDR1 is SNHLY and CDR2 FYNNEI. The trim removed 5 bases at V and 3 bases at J, leaving 5 bases unmatched. In nucleotides, the CDR3 is TGTGCCAGCAGTTTTGACAGGGGGAACTACAATGAGCAGTTCTTC. This gives the protein CASSFDRGNYNEQFF.

The CDR3 DNA reads TGTGCCAGCAGCTTAGGCGTGGGGGCCACTGAAGCTTTCTTT. Protein sequence: CASSLGVGATEAFF. The chain is built from TRBV7-9 and TRBJ1-1, with D perhaps matching TRBD1 (6 bases). Germline V gene lookup returns CDR1 SEHNR and CDR2 FQNEAQ (reference sequence). Trimming took 1 base from V and 4 from J, leaving 10 bases between them. This CDR3 contains 14 residues.

Only one count was recorded for this clone. V usage is TRBV5-1 and J usage is TRBJ2-2; the match to TRBD2 covers 8 bases. The germline V gene encodes CDR1 SGHRS and CDR2 YFSETQ. Trimming cost V 4 bases and J 4 bases; bases outside gene matches: 6. The CDR3 consists of 15 residues. The CDR3 region has the DNA TGCGCCAGCAGCCTTACTAGCGGCGGCACCGGGGAGCTGTTTTTT. Translating it yields CASSLTSGGTGELFF.

This clone occurred a few times. The chain is built from TRBV30 and TRBJ2-1, with 8 bases matching TRBD1. The length of the CDR3 is 15 residues. The germline gives CDR1 GTSNPN, CDR2 SVGIG (reference sequence). The V gene end was trimmed by 0 bases and the J gene end by 2 bases; junction bases not matched to a gene: 3. CDR3 sequence: CAWSVSGGPYNEQFF. CDR3 bases: TGTGCCTGGAGTGTATCAGGGGGCCCCTACAATGAGCAGTTCTTC.

In this sample, this clone turned up once. The chain employs TRBV5-1 and TRBJ2-7; D remains ambiguous. With 1 base removed from V and 5 bases from J, the gap between germline ends came to 16 bases. The CDR3 length is 15 residues. Germline values: CDR1 SGHRS, CDR2 YFSETQ. The CDR3 spells CASSLQWSGVDEQYF. DNA for the CDR3: TGCGCCAGCAGCTTGCAATGGTCCGGAGTCGACGAGCAGTACTTC.

The rearrangement joins TRBV11-2 to TRBJ1-1; D possibly corresponds to TRBD1 (6 bases). The germline V gene encodes CDR1 SGHAT and CDR2 FQNNGV. This CDR3 spans 15 amino acids. V lost 0 bases to trimming and J lost 3 bases, with 11 bases between them. The CDR3 sequence is CASSLEGGRYTEAFF. DNA for the CDR3: TGTGCCAGCAGCTTAGAAGGGGGAAGGTACACTGAAGCTTTCTTT.

The rearrangement joins TRBV19 to TRBJ2-1; 8 bases are a match to TRBD2. Germline values: CDR1 LNHDA, CDR2 SQIVND (reference sequence). Losses at the gene ends were 4 bases for V and 0 bases for J; bases not matched to a gene: 11. This CDR3 region has 18 residues. The CDR3 loop is CASSSELPSGPSYNEQFF. CDR3 DNA: TGTGCCAGTAGTAGTGAACTCCCTAGCGGGCCCTCCTACAATGAGCAGTTCTTC.

The chain employs TRBV5-6 and TRBJ1-4; unclear D gene. CDR1 and CDR2 from the germline V gene are SGHDT and YYEEEE. Trimming took off 4 bases at V and 6 bases at J, with 10 bases between the two ends. The CDR3 is 13 residues long. The CDR3 nucleotides read TGTGCCAGCAGCCCGGGATACGATGAAAAACTGTTTTTT. It is translated as CASSPGYDEKLFF.

This clone has only one observation. The chain uses TRBV7-9 and TRBJ1-5, with D uncertain. Germline values: CDR1 SEHNR, CDR2 FQNEAQ (reference sequence). This CDR3 has 17 residues. The V end was cut by 1 base, the J end by 0 bases, with 13 bases between. The CDR3, as DNA: TGTGCCAGCAGCTTAGTGGGAGGGCCCTATAGCAATCAGCCCCAGCATTTT. Residues: CASSLVGGPYSNQPQHF.

There are a few counts of this clone. V usage is TRBV2 and J usage is TRBJ1-4, with 8 bases lining up with TRBD1. After removal of 4 bases from V and 8 bases from J, the junction contained 9 bases not matched to a gene. Germline CDR1 SNHLY, CDR2 FYNNEI. The CDR3 covers 15 residues. CDR3 sequence reads: CASSVLGQGEEKLFF. Here the CDR3 DNA reads TGTGCCAGCAGTGTCCTTGGACAGGGTGAGGAAAAACTGTTTTTT.

The chain uses TRBV6-5 and TRBJ1-4; D uncertain. CDR1 is MNHEY and CDR2 is SVGAGI in the germline V gene. V shed 7 bases and J shed 0 bases, with 9 bases lying between them. This CDR3 has 14 residues. CDR3: CASKQIATNEKLFF. The CDR3 DNA sequence: TGTGCCAGCAAACAGATTGCAACTAATGAAAAACTGTTTTTT.

The V and J genes are TRBV16 and TRBJ2-7; 10 bases are a match to TRBD2. The germline CDR1 and CDR2 sequences are KGHSY and FQNENV. This CDR3 is 15 amino acids long. V dropped 4 bases and J dropped 4; count of bases not matched to a gene: 7. CDR3 amino acids: CASSPRPSGSYEQYF. CDR3 DNA: TGTGCCAGCAGCCCCCGACCTAGCGGGAGTTACGAGCAGTACTTC.

This chain connects TRBV7-2 to TRBJ1-5; D is undetermined. CDR1 is SGHTA and CDR2 is FQGNSA in the germline V gene. V gave up 11 bases and J gave up 5 bases, with 13 bases separating them. CDR3 size: 12 residues. CDR3 coding DNA: TGTGCCTCCGGGTCGATGGATCAGCCCCAGCATTTT. This sequence encodes CASGSMDQPQHF.

The chain carries TRBV19 and TRBJ2-7, with 11 bases lining up with TRBD2. The ends lost 5 bases at V and 0 bases at J; junction bases unmatched: 3. CDR1 is LNHDA and CDR2 is SQIVND in the germline V gene (reference sequence). CDR3 size: 15 residues. CDR3 region: CASSVTSGISYEQYF. The CDR3 coding sequence is TGTGCCAGTAGTGTGACTAGCGGGATCTCCTACGAGCAGTACTTC.

This chain links TRBV7-2 with TRBJ2-5; TRBD2 matches at 10 bases. Looked up from germline, CDR1 is SGHTA and CDR2 is FQGNSA. The CDR3 has 19 residues. Trimming removed 1 base from V and 5 bases from J; junction bases left unmatched: 16. The CDR3 sequence is CASSLDSAGSSGSRETQYF. The CDR3 region has the DNA TGTGCCAGCAGCTTAGATTCGGCGGGGTCTAGCGGGAGTAGGGAGACCCAGTACTTC.